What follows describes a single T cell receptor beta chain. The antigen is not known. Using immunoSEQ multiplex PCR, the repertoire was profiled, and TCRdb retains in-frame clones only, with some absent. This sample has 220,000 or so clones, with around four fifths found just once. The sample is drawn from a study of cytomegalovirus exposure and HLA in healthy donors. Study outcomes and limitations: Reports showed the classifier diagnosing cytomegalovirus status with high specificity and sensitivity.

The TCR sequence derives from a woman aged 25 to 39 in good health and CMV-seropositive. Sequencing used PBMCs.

For the CDR3, the DNA is TGTGCCAGCAGCCCGCTTGGGGTCTCCTACGAGCAGTACTTC. Translated, it gives CASSPLGVSYEQYF. V is TRBV14 and J is TRBJ2-7, with unresolved D. V was cut by 4 bases and J by 0 bases, with 10 bases left in between. This CDR3 is 14 amino acids long. Germline values: CDR1 SGHDN, CDR2 FVKESK.